This T cell receptor (beta chain) was observed in a study of early T cells in non-severe SARS-CoV-2 infection. At the level of the study: Unpaired chains resulted from sequencing bulk RNA of unsorted whole blood.

Overall study results and limits: In VDJdb matching, anti-spike CD8 responses were favored while private and CD4 specificities went missing.

Individual cDNA molecules received unique molecular identifiers. TCRdb used MiXCR to reprocess the 5' RACE reads, holding one entry per CDR3 protein. Counted here are roughly 67,000 distinct CDR3 sequences, 11% occurring once; the ten biggest clones make up about 6.4%. Trimming cost V 2 bases and J 1 base, with 6 bases left between them. The germline V gene has CDR1 SGHDT and CDR2 YYEEEE. The CDR3 has 13 amino acids. A remark on this clonotype: Its antigen remains unknown.

V and J are TRBV5-6 and TRBJ1-1; D is uncertain. This TCR was recovered from an adult who was a healthcare worker with PCR-confirmed SARS-CoV-2 infection or an uninfected control (not recorded which). The source material was whole blood. CDR3 DNA: TGTGCCAGCAGCTTCCGGGAGAACACTGAAGCTTTCTTT. Translating gives CASSFRENTEAFF.